This T cell receptor (beta chain) stems from a study of T cells after yellow fever vaccination. About the research overall: Low-cell-number fractions were prepared with SMART-Seq v4 Ultra Low Input. Study outcomes and limitations: The secondary response was weaker, and its peak arrived faster, on day 5 versus 15.

There are many counts of this clonotype. The antigen is unknown. This CDR3 is built from 14 residues. Between the trimmed V and J ends, which lost 0 bases and 8 bases, there was a span of 13 bases. The germline CDR1 and CDR2 sequences are MGHRA and YSYEKL. TCRdb passed the 5' RACE reads through MiXCR, listing each CDR3 protein once. Of some 250,000 distinct CDR3 sequences in the sample, 3.6% were seen once. Specimen: PBMCs, collected 15 days after the yellow fever booster vaccination. This chain joins TRBV4-1 and TRBJ1-1; D remains ambiguous. The sequence came from a man aged 18 to 29 who received the YFV17D yellow fever vaccine. This chain's CDR3 is CASSQEVIREEAFF. The CDR3 coding sequence is TGCGCCAGCAGCCAAGAAGTTATACGGGAGGAAGCTTTCTTT.